This entry concerns a single T cell receptor beta chain. The entry originates in a study of shared clonotypes between healthy human individuals. This CDR3 region has 15 residues. The germline V and J ends were trimmed by 4 bases and 0 bases, with 11 bases remaining between them. CDR1 SGHRS and CDR2 YFSETQ come from the germline V gene. Replicate PCRs from sorted subsets contained about 200 ng DNA, which is 29,000 or so T cell genomes. Clones were sequenced by immunoSEQ multiplex PCR, and TCRdb holds only the in-frame ones, with some missing. This repertoire shows about 1.5 million clones, roughly 98% found once; its top ten account for 0.45%. The investigators split CD4+ cells into a CD45RA+ naive subset and a CD45RA-negative memory subset.

The source of this sequence is a man aged 25 to 40 in good health. The sample taken for sequencing was naive CD4+ T cells sorted from blood. Subset specified: CD45RA+ positively selected. The chain links TRBV5-1 to TRBJ1-5; TRBD1 might be the D (6 bases). The CDR3 here is CASSRSGDSNQPQHF. CDR3 bases: TGCGCCAGCAGCCGATCAGGGGATAGCAATCAGCCCCAGCATTTT.